These T cell receptor beta chains were read from a single sample in a study of blood T cell repertoires in COVID-19. Profiled with immunoSEQ multiplex PCR; TCRdb holds only in-frame clones, not every one. The data show approximately 330,000 clones, with about 86% seen just once and around 4.2% held by the top ten. Sample: PBMCs or T cells enriched from blood (not recorded which). The receptor set was obtained from a woman aged 40-49 years with acute COVID-19. Each CDR3 is given with its conserved first and last residue. Each record gives: J gene, V gene, clone size, D gene, CDR3 protein, CDR3 DNA. A D gene is named only where the DNA matches it firmly. A clone size is listed for some rows: how often the clone was seen (once, few, many), or a class if it is expanded.

j_gene: TRBJ1-1; v_gene: TRBV5-6; abundance: NA; d_gene: NA; CDR3aa: CASSGIGDRNTEAFF; CDR3nt: TGTGCCAGCAGCGGAATCGGAGACCGGAACACTGAAGCTTTCTTT
j_gene: TRBJ1-5; v_gene: TRBV11-2; abundance: NA; d_gene: NA; CDR3aa: CASSPSGNNQPQHF; CDR3nt: TGTGCCAGCAGCCCATCAGGGAACAATCAGCCCCAGCATTTT
j_gene: TRBJ2-5; v_gene: TRBV5-4; abundance: NA; d_gene: TRBD2; CDR3aa: CASSIKREGPRETQYF; CDR3nt: TGTGCCAGCAGCATAAAGCGGGAGGGCCCTCGAGAGACCCAGTACTTC
j_gene: TRBJ1-3; v_gene: TRBV3-1/TRBV3-2; abundance: NA; d_gene: NA; CDR3aa: CASSQAQISGNTIYF; CDR3nt: TGTGCCAGCAGCCAAGCCCAGATCTCTGGAAACACCATATATTTT
j_gene: TRBJ2-7; v_gene: TRBV28; abundance: NA; d_gene: TRBD1; CDR3aa: CASSFSGQRNEQYF; CDR3nt: TGTGCCAGCAGTTTCTCGGGACAGAGAAACGAGCAGTACTTC
j_gene: TRBJ2-5; v_gene: TRBV9; abundance: NA; d_gene: TRBD2; CDR3aa: CASSVGRGTSGAETQYF; CDR3nt: TGTGCCAGCAGCGTAGGGAGGGGGACTAGCGGGGCAGAGACCCAGTACTTC
j_gene: TRBJ1-2; v_gene: TRBV19; abundance: NA; d_gene: NA; CDR3aa: CASSIRVFYGYTF; CDR3nt: TGTGCCAGTAGTATCAGGGTTTTCTATGGCTACACCTTC
j_gene: TRBJ1-1; v_gene: TRBV6-5; abundance: NA; d_gene: NA; CDR3aa: CASSRTRNTEAFF; CDR3nt: TGTGCCAGCAGCCGGACAAGGAACACTGAAGCTTTCTTT
j_gene: TRBJ1-2; v_gene: TRBV15; abundance: NA; d_gene: NA; CDR3aa: CATSRERFRGYNYGYTF; CDR3nt: TGTGCCACCAGCAGAGAGAGGTTCAGGGGCTACAACTATGGCTACACCTTC
j_gene: TRBJ2-5; v_gene: TRBV4-2; abundance: NA; d_gene: TRBD2; CDR3aa: CASSQGPGTSGSFETQYF; CDR3nt: TGTGCCAGCAGCCAAGGCCCTGGGACTAGCGGGAGTTTTGAGACCCAGTACTTC
j_gene: TRBJ2-5; v_gene: TRBV21-1; abundance: NA; d_gene: NA; CDR3aa: CASILGRRREGEETQYF; CDR3nt: TGTGCCAGCATCCTAGGGAGGAGGCGAGAAGGAGAAGAGACCCAGTACTTC
j_gene: TRBJ1-4; v_gene: TRBV19; abundance: NA; d_gene: NA; CDR3aa: CASSTSGHVEKLFF; CDR3nt: TGTGCCAGTAGTACCTCGGGACACGTCGAAAAACTGTTTTTT
j_gene: TRBJ2-7; v_gene: TRBV5-1; abundance: NA; d_gene: TRBD1; CDR3aa: CASSFEQGTRYEQYF; CDR3nt: TGCGCCAGCAGCTTTGAACAGGGGACCAGATACGAGCAGTACTTC
j_gene: TRBJ2-7; v_gene: TRBV6-6; abundance: NA; d_gene: TRBD2; CDR3aa: CASSFNSGGNYEQYF; CDR3nt: TGTGCCAGCAGTTTCAATAGCGGGGGGAACTACGAGCAGTACTTC
j_gene: TRBJ2-3; v_gene: TRBV27; abundance: NA; d_gene: TRBD2; CDR3aa: CASSLLPKWNGGTDTQYF; CDR3nt: TGTGCCAGCAGTTTACTACCGAAGTGGAACGGGGGGACAGATACGCAGTATTTT
j_gene: TRBJ1-3; v_gene: TRBV28; abundance: NA; d_gene: TRBD1; CDR3aa: CASSSPTGGYNTIYF; CDR3nt: TGTGCCAGCAGTTCCCCGACAGGGGGATATAACACCATATATTTT
j_gene: TRBJ1-2; v_gene: TRBV6-2/TRBV6-3; abundance: NA; d_gene: TRBD1; CDR3aa: CASSYSGQGIFGYTF; CDR3nt: TGTGCCAGCAGTTACTCGGGACAGGGGATCTTTGGCTACACCTTC
j_gene: TRBJ1-6; v_gene: TRBV11-2; abundance: NA; d_gene: NA; CDR3aa: CASSLESAYNSPLHF; CDR3nt: TGTGCCAGCAGCTTAGAATCAGCCTATAATTCACCCCTCCACTTT
j_gene: TRBJ2-2; v_gene: TRBV18; abundance: NA; d_gene: NA; CDR3aa: CASSPSGTNTGELFF; CDR3nt: TGTGCCAGCTCACCCAGCGGAACGAACACCGGGGAGCTGTTTTTT
j_gene: TRBJ1-1; v_gene: TRBV2; abundance: NA; d_gene: NA; CDR3aa: CASSERAGNTEAFF; CDR3nt: TGTGCCAGCAGTGAGAGGGCGGGGAACACTGAAGCTTTCTTT
j_gene: TRBJ1-2; v_gene: TRBV5-6; abundance: NA; d_gene: NA; CDR3aa: CASSSPRTTGFDYGYTF; CDR3nt: TGTGCCAGCAGCTCTCCTAGAACGACAGGTTTTGACTATGGCTACACCTTC
j_gene: TRBJ2-5; v_gene: TRBV7-2; abundance: NA; d_gene: TRBD1; CDR3aa: CASSYRGLKYF; CDR3nt: TGTGCCAGCAGCTACAGGGGGTTAAAGTACTTC
j_gene: TRBJ1-4; v_gene: TRBV3-1/TRBV3-2; abundance: NA; d_gene: NA; CDR3aa: CASSQARRKLFF; CDR3nt: TGTGCCAGCAGCCAAGCCCGGCGGAAACTGTTTTTT
j_gene: TRBJ2-1; v_gene: TRBV12-3/TRBV12-4; abundance: NA; d_gene: NA; CDR3aa: CASSSPLVARQFF; CDR3nt: TGTGCCAGCAGCTCCCCTCTAGTAGCGAGGCAGTTCTTC
j_gene: TRBJ2-2; v_gene: TRBV10-3; abundance: NA; d_gene: TRBD2; CDR3aa: CAIGGLAGGGSNTGELFF; CDR3nt: TGTGCCATCGGGGGACTAGCGGGAGGAGGGTCGAACACCGGGGAGCTGTTTTTT
j_gene: TRBJ2-2; v_gene: TRBV28; abundance: NA; d_gene: NA; CDR3aa: CASSLRGETGELFF; CDR3nt: TGTGCCAGCAGTTTACGGGGTGAAACAGGGGAGCTGTTTTTT
j_gene: TRBJ2-3; v_gene: TRBV7-9; abundance: NA; d_gene: TRBD2; CDR3aa: CASSPPGLAGGQTDTQYF; CDR3nt: TGTGCCAGCAGCCCTCCTGGACTAGCGGGAGGGCAGACAGATACGCAGTATTTT
j_gene: TRBJ1-1; v_gene: TRBV4-1; abundance: NA; d_gene: NA; CDR3aa: CASSQDREGRAEAFF; CDR3nt: TGCGCCAGCAGCCAAGATCGGGAGGGAAGGGCTGAAGCTTTCTTT
j_gene: TRBJ2-7; v_gene: TRBV7-2; abundance: once; d_gene: TRBD2; CDR3aa: CASSLVSGGPYEQYF; CDR3nt: TGTGCCAGCAGCTTAGTAAGCGGGGGTCCCTACGAGCAGTACTTC
j_gene: TRBJ1-5; v_gene: TRBV28; abundance: NA; d_gene: NA; CDR3aa: CASSLLDSSNQPQHF; CDR3nt: TGTGCCAGCAGTTTACTCGACAGTAGCAATCAGCCCCAGCATTTT
j_gene: TRBJ2-6; v_gene: TRBV6-2/TRBV6-3; abundance: NA; d_gene: TRBD1; CDR3aa: CASSTPDRGQYGANVLTF; CDR3nt: TGTGCCAGCAGTACGCCGGACAGGGGGCAATACGGGGCCAACGTCCTGACTTTC
j_gene: TRBJ1-4; v_gene: TRBV4-3; abundance: NA; d_gene: NA; CDR3aa: CASSQERAPTNEKLFF; CDR3nt: TGCGCCAGCAGCCAAGAGAGGGCCCCAACTAATGAAAAACTGTTTTTT
j_gene: TRBJ2-2; v_gene: TRBV18; abundance: NA; d_gene: NA; CDR3aa: CASSASAGPTGELFF; CDR3nt: TGTGCCAGCTCCGCTAGCGCGGGTCCGACCGGGGAGCTGTTTTTT
j_gene: TRBJ2-1; v_gene: TRBV2; abundance: NA; d_gene: TRBD1; CDR3aa: CASRRTGGVGNEQFF; CDR3nt: TGTGCCAGCAGGAGGACAGGGGGTGTTGGAAATGAGCAGTTCTTC
j_gene: TRBJ2-3; v_gene: TRBV18; abundance: NA; d_gene: NA; CDR3aa: CASSPSTGTSTDTQYF; CDR3nt: TGTGCCAGCTCACCGTCAACGGGAACTAGCACAGATACGCAGTATTTT
j_gene: TRBJ1-5; v_gene: TRBV6-5; abundance: once; d_gene: TRBD1; CDR3aa: CASSQQGARGHF; CDR3nt: TGTGCCAGCAGTCAACAGGGGGCCAGGGGACATTTT
j_gene: TRBJ1-1; v_gene: TRBV2; abundance: NA; d_gene: TRBD1; CDR3aa: CASTVAMTGSPSEAFF; CDR3nt: TGTGCCAGCACTGTAGCTATGACAGGGTCCCCGTCTGAAGCTTTCTTT
j_gene: TRBJ1-5; v_gene: TRBV27; abundance: NA; d_gene: NA; CDR3aa: CASSLDSYQPQHF; CDR3nt: TGTGCCAGCAGTTTGGACAGCTATCAGCCCCAGCATTTT
j_gene: TRBJ1-2; v_gene: TRBV18; abundance: once; d_gene: NA; CDR3aa: CASSPRDTGISYGYTF; CDR3nt: TGTGCCAGCTCACCAAGGGACACAGGGATTTCCTATGGCTACACCTTC
j_gene: TRBJ1-1; v_gene: TRBV21-1; abundance: NA; d_gene: NA; CDR3aa: CASSNSEGGEIAEAFF; CDR3nt: TGTGCCAGCAGCAATTCAGAAGGGGGGGAGATCGCTGAAGCTTTCTTT
j_gene: TRBJ2-7; v_gene: TRBV27; abundance: few; d_gene: TRBD2; CDR3aa: CASSLSLAGGIPYEQYF; CDR3nt: TGTGCCAGCAGTTTGAGCCTAGCGGGAGGGATTCCCTACGAGCAGTACTTC
j_gene: TRBJ1-6; v_gene: TRBV3-1/TRBV3-2; abundance: once; d_gene: NA; CDR3aa: CASSHGGQGNSPLHF; CDR3nt: TGTGCCAGCAGCCACGGGGGGCAGGGTAATTCACCCCTCCACTTT
j_gene: TRBJ1-4; v_gene: TRBV19; abundance: few; d_gene: NA; CDR3aa: CASSIRGLDATNEKLFF; CDR3nt: TGTGCCAGTAGTATCCGCGGATTAGATGCAACTAATGAAAAACTGTTTTTT
j_gene: TRBJ1-2; v_gene: TRBV28; abundance: NA; d_gene: TRBD1; CDR3aa: CASSFSGTGTNYGYTF; CDR3nt: TGTGCCAGCAGTTTCTCAGGGACAGGAACCAACTATGGCTACACCTTC
j_gene: TRBJ1-2; v_gene: TRBV28; abundance: NA; d_gene: NA; CDR3aa: CASYGGGGGYTF; CDR3nt: TGTGCCAGCTACGGGGGAGGCGGTGGCTACACCTTC
j_gene: TRBJ2-7; v_gene: TRBV7-9; abundance: NA; d_gene: TRBD2; CDR3aa: CASSFGTSDYEQYF; CDR3nt: TGTGCCAGCAGCTTTGGGACTAGCGACTACGAGCAGTACTTC
j_gene: TRBJ2-2; v_gene: TRBV7-2; abundance: NA; d_gene: NA; CDR3aa: CASSLYTGELFF; CDR3nt: TGTGCCAGCAGTCTTTACACCGGGGAGCTGTTTTTT
j_gene: TRBJ2-3; v_gene: TRBV3-1/TRBV3-2; abundance: NA; d_gene: TRBD2; CDR3aa: CASSQGASGPDTQYF; CDR3nt: TGTGCCAGCAGCCAAGGAGCTAGCGGGCCAGATACGCAGTATTTT
j_gene: TRBJ2-5; v_gene: TRBV24-1; abundance: NA; d_gene: TRBD1; CDR3aa: CATSDSIGTGRGETQYF; CDR3nt: TGTGCCACCAGTGATTCTATTGGGACAGGGCGTGGAGAGACCCAGTACTTC
j_gene: TRBJ1-1; v_gene: TRBV5-1; abundance: NA; d_gene: TRBD1; CDR3aa: CASSLETGVNTEAFF; CDR3nt: TGCGCCAGCAGCTTGGAAACAGGGGTGAACACTGAAGCTTTCTTT
j_gene: TRBJ1-6; v_gene: TRBV7-2; abundance: NA; d_gene: NA; CDR3aa: CASSLPSSPLHF; CDR3nt: TGTGCCAGCAGCTTGCCCAGTTCACCCCTCCACTTT
j_gene: TRBJ1-1; v_gene: TRBV5-1; abundance: NA; d_gene: NA; CDR3aa: CASSKRTDNTEAFF; CDR3nt: TGCGCCAGCAGCAAGAGGACAGACAACACTGAAGCTTTCTTT
j_gene: TRBJ2-7; v_gene: TRBV6-5; abundance: few; d_gene: NA; CDR3aa: CASDQSYEQYF; CDR3nt: TGTGCCAGCGATCAGTCATACGAGCAGTACTTC